A selection of T cell receptor beta chains follows, all from one sample in a study of shared clonotypes between healthy human individuals. Only in-frame clones appear in the TCRdb table, and some are missing; sequencing was by immunoSEQ multiplex PCR. The sample has 2,500,000 or so clones, around 90% seen once; the top ten hold approximately 0.4%. The source material was naive CD4+ T cells from PBMCs. These receptors were collected from a man aged 18 to 30 in good health. Some clones in this sample may be carry-over from other donors' samples. The CDR3 runs from the conserved cysteine through the conserved F or W. A D gene is named only where the DNA matches it firmly. Expanded clones are given a class, and other clones once, few, many or no size at all.

v_gene,d_gene,abundance,j_gene,CDR3aa,CDR3nt
TRBV5-1,TRBD2,.,TRBJ2-3,CASSSGLAGGAAQYF,TGCGCCAGCAGCTCGGGACTAGCGGGAGGGGCTGCGCAGTATTTT
TRBV15,.,.,TRBJ1-4,CATSRASATNEKLFF,TGTGCCACCAGCAGGGCCAGTGCAACTAATGAAAAACTGTTTTTT
TRBV7-2,TRBD1,.,TRBJ1-6,CASSLRQGSSPLHF,TGTGCCAGCAGCTTACGACAGGGGAGCTCACCCCTCCACTTT
TRBV2,.,.,TRBJ2-7,CASSEEAGPYEQYF,TGTGCCAGCAGTGAAGAGGCAGGCCCCTACGAGCAGTACTTC
TRBV1,.,.,TRBJ2-5,CTSSQEGGTEETQYF,TGCACCAGCAGCCAAGAAGGGGGGACAGAAGAGACCCAGTACTTC
TRBV2,.,.,TRBJ2-5,CASSIDWETQYF,TGTGCCAGCAGTATTGATTGGGAGACCCAGTACTTC
TRBV5-1,.,.,TRBJ2-2,CASQDGAPTGELFF,TGCGCCAGCCAGGACGGGGCGCCCACCGGGGAGCTGTTTTTT
TRBV11-1,.,.,TRBJ1-2,CASSYDGGTSYTF,TGTGCCAGCAGCTACGACGGTGGCACGAGCTACACCTTC
TRBV19,TRBD2,.,TRBJ2-5,CASSLRTSGSYQETQYF,TGTGCCAGTAGTCTCCGGACTAGCGGGAGTTACCAAGAGACCCAGTACTTC
TRBV28,.,.,TRBJ1-2,CASTHAGSGLTNYGYTF,TGTGCCAGCACCCACGCGGGTTCCGGTTTAACTAACTATGGCTACACCTTC
TRBV29-1,.,.,TRBJ2-7,CSVGRDGDEQYF,TGCAGCGTGGGGAGAGACGGCGACGAGCAGTACTTC
TRBV5-4,.,.,TRBJ2-7,CASSPGTSRGHEQYF,TGTGCCAGCAGCCCTGGGACATCCCGGGGACACGAGCAGTACTTC
TRBV7-6,.,.,TRBJ2-3,CASSPTGPPDTQYF,TGTGCCAGCAGCCCAACGGGGCCGCCAGATACGCAGTATTTT
TRBV28,.,.,TRBJ2-3,CASSLWVSTDTQYF,TGTGCCAGCAGTTTATGGGTTAGCACAGATACGCAGTATTTT
TRBV28,TRBD2,.,TRBJ2-2,CASSSKVPGLAGEVGELFF,TGTGCCAGCAGTTCGAAAGTCCCGGGACTAGCGGGAGAGGTCGGGGAGCTGTTTTTT
TRBV5-4,TRBD1,.,TRBJ2-6,CASSPRDSTSGANVLTF,TGTGCCAGCAGCCCCCGGGACAGTACCTCTGGGGCCAACGTCCTGACTTTC
TRBV9,.,.,TRBJ2-1,CASRNSGSSYNEQFF,TGTGCCAGCAGAAACTCCGGAAGCTCCTACAATGAGCAGTTCTTC
TRBV19,TRBD2,.,TRBJ2-1,CASSLWGGREQFF,TGTGCCAGTAGTTTGTGGGGCGGGAGGGAGCAGTTCTTC
TRBV6-5,.,.,TRBJ2-7,CASSDTVPGEQYF,TGTGCCAGCAGTGACACCGTGCCCGGCGAGCAGTACTTC
TRBV7-9,.,.,TRBJ2-7,CASSFRRQASVYF,TGTGCCAGCAGCTTCAGGCGACAGGCTTCAGTGTACTTC
TRBV4-2,.,.,TRBJ1-1,CASSIDQGPSTEAFF,TGTGCCAGCAGCATTGATCAGGGGCCAAGCACTGAAGCTTTCTTT
TRBV18,TRBD1,.,TRBJ1-1,CASSRQGLGTEAFF,TGTGCCAGCTCACGACAGGGGTTGGGCACTGAAGCTTTCTTT
TRBV28,.,.,TRBJ1-2,CASSKGGKGYGYTF,TGTGCCAGCAGTAAGGGCGGCAAAGGCTATGGCTACACCTTC
TRBV7-8,.,.,TRBJ1-2,CASTATDANYGYTF,TGTGCCAGCACCGCCACCGACGCTAACTATGGCTACACCTTC
TRBV7-9,TRBD1,few,TRBJ1-2,CASSLNSWDREYGYTF,TGTGCCAGCAGCTTAAATAGTTGGGACAGGGAGTATGGCTACACCTTC
TRBV11-2,.,once,TRBJ2-2,CASSLLRGGELFF,TGTGCCAGCAGCTTATTAAGGGGCGGGGAGCTGTTTTTT
TRBV18,.,once,TRBJ2-7,CASSPPVGGNYEQYF,TGTGCCAGCTCCCCCCCAGTCGGAGGGAACTACGAGCAGTACTTC
TRBV28,.,.,TRBJ2-1,CASSFNSRSYNEQFF,TGTGCCAGCAGTTTTAATTCACGTTCCTACAATGAGCAGTTCTTC
TRBV5-4,TRBD2,.,TRBJ2-3,CASSLLTSGSSADTQYF,TGTGCCAGCAGCTTACTGACTAGCGGGAGCTCGGCAGATACGCAGTATTTT
TRBV2,.,.,TRBJ2-5,CASSAGQPLTQYF,TGTGCCAGCAGCGCCGGACAGCCGTTGACCCAGTACTTC
TRBV11-2,.,.,TRBJ2-7,CASRNPGRSSYEQYF,TGTGCCAGCAGAAACCCGGGACGGAGCTCCTACGAGCAGTACTTC
TRBV30,.,.,TRBJ2-2,CAFSTAPNTGELFF,TGTGCCTTCTCCACCGCCCCGAACACCGGGGAGCTGTTTTTT
TRBV30,.,.,TRBJ2-3,CACNLDRTDTQYF,TGTGCCTGCAATCTAGATAGGACAGATACGCAGTATTTT
TRBV4-2,TRBD1,once,TRBJ1-5,CASSPEGQVDQPQHF,TGTGCCAGCAGCCCCGAGGGACAGGTCGACCAGCCCCAGCATTTT
TRBV5-4,.,.,TRBJ2-7,CASSFWTAPYEQYF,TGTGCCAGCAGCTTCTGGACCGCTCCCTACGAGCAGTACTTC
TRBV7-2,.,.,TRBJ1-2,CASSLGRLYGYTF,TGTGCCAGCAGCTTAGGCAGACTCTATGGCTACACCTTC
TRBV29-1,.,.,TRBJ2-7,CSATGSYEQYF,TGCAGTGCCACGGGTTCTTACGAGCAGTACTTC
TRBV6-1,TRBD1,.,TRBJ2-1,CASSSGTGGNNEQFF,TGTGCCAGCTCATCCGGGACAGGGGGGAACAATGAGCAGTTCTTC
TRBV2,TRBD2,.,TRBJ2-1,CASSEWREGPYEQFF,TGTGCCAGCAGTGAGTGGCGGGAGGGCCCCTATGAGCAGTTCTTC